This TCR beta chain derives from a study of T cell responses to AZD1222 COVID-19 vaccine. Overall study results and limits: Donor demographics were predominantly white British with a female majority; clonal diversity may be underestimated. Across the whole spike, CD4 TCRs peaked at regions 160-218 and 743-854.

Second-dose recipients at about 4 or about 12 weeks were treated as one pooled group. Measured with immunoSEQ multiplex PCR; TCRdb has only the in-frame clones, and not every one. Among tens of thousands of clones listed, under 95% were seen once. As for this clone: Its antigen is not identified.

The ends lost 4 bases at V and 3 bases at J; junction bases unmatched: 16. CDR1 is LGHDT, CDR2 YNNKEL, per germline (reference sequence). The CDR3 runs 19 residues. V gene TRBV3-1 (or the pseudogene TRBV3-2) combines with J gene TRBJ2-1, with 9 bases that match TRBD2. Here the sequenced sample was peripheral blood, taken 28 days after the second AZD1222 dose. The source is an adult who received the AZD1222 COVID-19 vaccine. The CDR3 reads CASSPLTSLAGGGYNEQFF. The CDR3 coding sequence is TGTGCCAGCAGCCCCCTTACATCTCTTGCGGGAGGGGGCTACAATGAGCAGTTCTTC.